These 17 T cell receptor beta chains came from one sample sequenced in a study of T-cell reconstitution after alpha-beta-depleted transplantation in children. Unique molecular identifiers were incorporated during preparation of the TCRbeta library. TCRdb fed the PCR reads into MiXCR, producing one record per CDR3 protein. The data contain about 640,000 distinct CDR3 sequences, 16% of them singletons. The source material was PBMCs from the stem cell graft donor, sampled from the stem cell graft. All receptors come from a human donor who donated a stem cell graft to a child with acute myeloid leukemia.

The genes are TRBV7-9 and TRBJ2-1; D is possibly TRBD2 (7 bases). The germline gives CDR1 SEHNR, CDR2 FQNEAQ (reference sequence). Trimming removed 8 bases from V and 10 bases from J, with 18 bases in between. The CDR3 extends over 13 amino acids. The CDR3 sequence is CASPKLGGVEQFF. In nucleotides, the CDR3 is TGTGCCAGCCCCAAATTAGGGGGGGTAGAGCAGTTCTTC. The full variable domain, completed using reference TRBV7-9 and TRBJ2-1, is DTGVSQNPRHKITKRGQNVTFRCDPISEHNRLYWYRQTLGQGPEFLTYFQNEAQLEKSRLLSDRFSAERPKGSFSTLEIQRTEQGDSAMYLCASPKLGGVEQFFGPGTRLTVL.

Concerning this clonotype itself: Germline is not matched at one junction end, which may reflect a read error. The gene calls are TRBV29-1 and TRBJ1-2; tentatively, D is TRBD1 (6 bases). The germline gives CDR1 SQVTM, CDR2 ANQGSEA. This CDR3 is 12 amino acids long. The CDR3 coding sequence is TGCAGCGCTAATCTCGGGGGCGAGGGCTTCACCTTC. It is translated as CSANLGGEGFTF.

At least ten counts were recorded for this clonotype. J is TRBJ2-1 and V is TRBV7-2; 7 bases match TRBD2. The CDR3 has 13 residues. Germline CDR1 is SGHTA and CDR2 is FQGNSA. Germline trimming cut 3 bases from V and 6 bases from J; bases unmatched to any gene: 2. The CDR3 bases are TGTGCCAGCAGCTTTGGACTAGTCAATGAGCAGTTCTTC. Translation gives CASSFGLVNEQFF.

This clonotype was observed at least ten times. The rearrangement joins TRBV29-1 to TRBJ2-1, with 8 nucleotides matching TRBD2. The germline CDR1 and CDR2 sequences are SQVTM and ANQGSEA. CDR3 length equals 13 residues. V shed 5 bases and J 4 bases; nucleotides not matched to a gene: 4. The DNA of the CDR3 is TGCAGCGTTTCAAGCGGGGGTTACAATGAGCAGTTCTTC. Its translation: CSVSSGGYNEQFF.

The chain recombines TRBV7-3 with TRBJ1-4; D not certain. V was pared by 3 bases and J by 3 bases, with 8 bases between. The CDR3 is 14 residues long. The V gene's germline CDR1 is SGHTA and CDR2 FQGTGA. The chain's CDR3 is CASSLTPPNEKLFF. DNA for the CDR3: TGTGCCAGCAGCTTGACGCCTCCTAATGAAAAACTGTTTTTT.

The gene calls are TRBV25-1 and TRBJ1-1, with 7 nucleotides matching TRBD1. Trimming at V came to 3 bases and at J to 5 bases, leaving 6 bases not matched to a gene. The CDR3 is made up of 14 amino acids. Germline-derived CDR1 and CDR2 are MGHDK and SYGVNS. The CDR3 loop is CASSDRQGRTEAFF. The CDR3 coding sequence is TGTGCCAGCAGTGACCGACAGGGTCGGACTGAAGCTTTCTTT.

This chain uses TRBV7-2 with TRBJ2-7, with TRBD1 identical over 7 bases. The V gene's germline CDR1 is SGHTA and CDR2 FQGNSA. This CDR3 comprises 14 residues. Trimming removed 3 bases from V and 2 bases from J; junction bases left unmatched: 4. The DNA for the CDR3 is TGTGCCAGCAGCTTGTTCGGGACAGCCTACGAGCAGTACTTC. Translation: CASSLFGTAYEQYF. The full variable domain, rest sourced from reference TRBV7-2 and TRBJ2-7, is GAGVSQSPSNKVTEKGKDVELRCDPISGHTALYWYRQSLGQGLEFLIYFQGNSAPDKSGLPSDRFSAERTGGSVSTLTIQRTQQEDSAVYLCASSLFGTAYEQYFGPGTRLTVT.

This sequence joins TRBV7-2 and TRBJ1-6, with D perhaps matching TRBD1 (5 bases). The germline V gene encodes CDR1 SGHTA and CDR2 FQGNSA. This CDR3 has 15 residues. Trimming left V 6 bases short and J 8 bases short, with 17 bases between. DNA of the CDR3: TGTGCCAGCAGAGAAAGAGGGGAAGGATATTCACCCCTCCACTTT. Amino acids: CASRERGEGYSPLHF. Looking up the rest from reference TRBV7-2 and TRBJ1-6 gives the full variable domain: GAGVSQSPSNKVTEKGKDVELRCDPISGHTALYWYRQSLGQGLEFLIYFQGNSAPDKSGLPSDRFSAERTGGSVSTLTIQRTQQEDSAVYLCASRERGEGYSPLHFGNGTRLTVT.

This clonotype was seen repeatedly, ten times or more. The chain links TRBV20-1 to TRBJ1-5; D not resolved. The CDR3 extends over 12 amino acids. The germline CDR1 and CDR2 sequences are DFQATT and SNEGSKA (reference sequence). Trimming took off 2 bases at V and 6 bases at J, with 8 bases between the two ends. CDR3 protein: CSARPSTQPQHF. Here the CDR3 DNA reads TGCAGTGCTAGACCTTCCACTCAGCCCCAGCATTTT.

This clonotype came up many times. The rearrangement links TRBV7-2 to TRBJ2-1, with D tentatively TRBD1 (6 bases). The CDR3 contains 16 residues. Germline CDR1 SGHTA, CDR2 FQGNSA. V lost 1 base and J lost 3, with 13 bases in between. CDR3 region: CASSLERGIRYNEQFF. The CDR3 bases are TGTGCCAGCAGCTTAGAGAGGGGGATCCGCTACAATGAGCAGTTCTTC. The full variable domain, completed using reference TRBV7-2 and TRBJ2-1, is GAGVSQSPSNKVTEKGKDVELRCDPISGHTALYWYRQSLGQGLEFLIYFQGNSAPDKSGLPSDRFSAERTGGSVSTLTIQRTQQEDSAVYLCASSLERGIRYNEQFFGPGTRLTVL.

This clonotype was seen a handful of times. V and J are TRBV11-2 and TRBJ2-5, with D possibly being TRBD1 (6 bases). The V end was cut by 5 bases, the J end by 1 base, with 17 bases between. Per germline, CDR1 SGHAT and CDR2 FQNNGV. CDR3 length: 16 amino acids. CDR3 sequence: CASSQRPQGTQETQYF. Written as DNA, the CDR3 is TGTGCCAGCAGCCAGAGGCCCCAGGGGACCCAAGAGACCCAGTACTTC.

The gene calls are TRBV20-1 and TRBJ1-5; D not resolved. Per the germline V gene, CDR1 is DFQATT and CDR2 is SNEGSKA (reference sequence). Trimming took 0 bases from V and 7 from J, leaving 22 bases between them. The CDR3 is 17 amino acids. For the CDR3, the DNA is TGCAGTGCTAGAGACCTATACACCGGGCGGGTTGGCCAGCCCCAGCATTTT. As protein: CSARDLYTGRVGQPQHF.

There are many counts of this clonotype. This rearrangement joins TRBV5-5 to TRBJ1-2; no definite D call. The CDR3 is 13 amino acids. Looked up from germline, CDR1 is SGHKS and CDR2 is YYEKEE (reference sequence). Trimming removed 5 bases at V and 6 bases at J, with 14 bases between. The CDR3 DNA sequence: TGTGCCAGCAGACCCGACGGCTGGGATGGCTACACCTTC. Translating gives CASRPDGWDGYTF.

This clonotype appeared a few times. The V call is TRBV6-6, the J call TRBJ2-7, with D tentatively TRBD1 or TRBD2 (5 bases each). Germline loops: CDR1 MNHNY, CDR2 SVGAGI (reference sequence). This CDR3 region has 13 residues. V was cut by 5 bases and J by 4 bases, with 12 bases left in between. The CDR3 bases are TGTGCCAGCAGTCCCGGGACCCTTTACGAGCAGTACGTC. This codes for CASSPGTLYEQYV.

This chain links TRBV4-3 with TRBJ1-3; D possibly corresponds to TRBD1 (5 bases). The CDR3 extends over 15 amino acids. Trimming stripped 4 bases from V and 2 bases from J, with 12 bases between. Germline lookup yields CDR1 LGHNA and CDR2 YSLEER. The CDR3 reads CASSLSQGPGNTIYF. The CDR3 region has the DNA TGCGCCAGCAGCCTCTCTCAGGGACCTGGAAACACCATATATTTT.

This rearrangement joins TRBV10-2 to TRBJ2-1; TRBD2 might be the D (6 bases). CDR3 length equals 16 residues. Trimming removed 3 bases from V and 6 bases from J, with 18 bases in between. Germline V CDR1 and CDR2: WSHSY, SAAADI. The CDR3 here is CASSDPGLQGVNEQFF. Here the CDR3 DNA reads TGCGCCAGCAGTGACCCGGGACTTCAAGGGGTCAATGAGCAGTTCTTC.

This clonotype was counted between two and nine times. V is TRBV7-3 and J is TRBJ2-1; 8 nucleotides match TRBD2. The germline CDR1 and CDR2 sequences are SGHTA and FQGTGA. The length of the CDR3 is 17 residues. J lost 4 bases, V lost 1 base, and 9 bases had no gene match. The CDR3, as DNA: TGTGCCAGCAGCTTAAGTGTACCGGGACTAGGGTACAATGAGCAGTTCTTC. Its translation: CASSLSVPGLGYNEQFF. The complete variable domain, with remaining parts taken from reference TRBV7-3 and TRBJ2-1, reads GAGVSQTPSNKVTEKGKYVELRCDPISGHTALYWYRQSLGQGPEFLIYFQGTGAADDSGLPNDRFFAVRPEGSVSTLKIQRTERGDSAVYLCASSLSVPGLGYNEQFFGPGTRLTVL.